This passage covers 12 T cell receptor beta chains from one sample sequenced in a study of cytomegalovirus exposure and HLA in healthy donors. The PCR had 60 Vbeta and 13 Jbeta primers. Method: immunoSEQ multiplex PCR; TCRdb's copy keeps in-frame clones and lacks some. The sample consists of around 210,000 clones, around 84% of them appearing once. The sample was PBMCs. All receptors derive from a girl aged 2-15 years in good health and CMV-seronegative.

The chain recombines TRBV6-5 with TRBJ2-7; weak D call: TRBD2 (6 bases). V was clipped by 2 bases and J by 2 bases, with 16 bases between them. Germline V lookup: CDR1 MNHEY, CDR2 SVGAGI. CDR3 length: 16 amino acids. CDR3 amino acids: CASSYLASGLPYEQYF. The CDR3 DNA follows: TGTGCCAGCAGTTACCTAGCCAGCGGGTTACCCTACGAGCAGTACTTC.

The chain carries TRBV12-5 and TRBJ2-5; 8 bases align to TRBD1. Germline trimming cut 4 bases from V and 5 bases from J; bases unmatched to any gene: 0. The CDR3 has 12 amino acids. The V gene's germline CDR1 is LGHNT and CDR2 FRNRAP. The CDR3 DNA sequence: TGTGCTAGTGGTTGGGACAGGGAGACCCAGTACTTC. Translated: CASGWDRETQYF.

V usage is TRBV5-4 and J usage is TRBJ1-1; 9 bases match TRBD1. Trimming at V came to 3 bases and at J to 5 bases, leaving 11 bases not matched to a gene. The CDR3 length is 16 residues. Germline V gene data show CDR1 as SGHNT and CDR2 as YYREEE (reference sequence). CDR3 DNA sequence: TGTGCCAGCAGCTCCGGGACAGGGATTTACGGGACTGAAGCTTTCTTT. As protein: CASSSGTGIYGTEAFF. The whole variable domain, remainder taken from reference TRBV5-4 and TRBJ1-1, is ETGVTQSPTHLIKTRGQQVTLRCSSQSGHNTVSWYQQALGQGPQFIFQYYREEENGRGNFPPRFSGLQFPNYSSELNVNALELDDSALYLCASSSGTGIYGTEAFFGQGTRLTVV.

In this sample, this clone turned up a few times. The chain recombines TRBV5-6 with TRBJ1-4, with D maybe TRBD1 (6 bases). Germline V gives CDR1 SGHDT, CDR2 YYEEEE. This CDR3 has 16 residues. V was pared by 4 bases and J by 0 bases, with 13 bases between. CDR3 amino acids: CASSPWTASTNEKLFF. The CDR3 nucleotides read TGTGCCAGCAGCCCGTGGACAGCCTCAACTAATGAAAAACTGTTTTTT. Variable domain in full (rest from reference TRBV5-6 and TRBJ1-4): DAGVTQSPTHLIKTRGQQVTLRCSPKSGHDTVSWYQQALGQGPQFIFQYYEEEERQRGNFPDRFSGHQFPNYSSELNVNALLLGDSALYLCASSPWTASTNEKLFFGSGTQLSVL.

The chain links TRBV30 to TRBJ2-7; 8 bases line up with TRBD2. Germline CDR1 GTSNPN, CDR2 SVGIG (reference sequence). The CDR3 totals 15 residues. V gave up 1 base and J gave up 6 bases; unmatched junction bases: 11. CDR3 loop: CAWSEDGRVIGEQYF. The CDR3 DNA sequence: TGTGCCTGGAGTGAGGACGGGAGGGTAATCGGCGAGCAGTACTTC.

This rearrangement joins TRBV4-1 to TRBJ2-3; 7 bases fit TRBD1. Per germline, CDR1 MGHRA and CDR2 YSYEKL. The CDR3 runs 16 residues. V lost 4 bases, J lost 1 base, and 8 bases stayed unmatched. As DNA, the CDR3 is TGCGCCAGCAGCCTACAGGGGAACGCTGGCACAGATACGCAGTATTTT. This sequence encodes CASSLQGNAGTDTQYF.

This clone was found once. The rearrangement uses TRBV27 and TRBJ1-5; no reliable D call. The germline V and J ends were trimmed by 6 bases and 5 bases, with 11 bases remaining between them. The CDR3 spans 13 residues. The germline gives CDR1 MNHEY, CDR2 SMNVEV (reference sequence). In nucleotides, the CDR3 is TGTGCCAGCAGACTCCGGGAGGATCAGCCCCAGCATTTT. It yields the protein CASRLREDQPQHF.

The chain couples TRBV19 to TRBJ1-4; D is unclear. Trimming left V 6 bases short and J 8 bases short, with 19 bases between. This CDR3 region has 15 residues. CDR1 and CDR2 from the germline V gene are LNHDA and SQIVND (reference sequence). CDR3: CASRPAGVVREKLFF. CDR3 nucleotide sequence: TGTGCCAGTAGACCCGCCGGGGTGGTTCGGGAAAAACTGTTTTTT.

The DNA of the CDR3 is TGTGCCAGCAGCCCAAGAACTTCCAATCAGCCCCAGCATTTT. Its translation: CASSPRTSNQPQHF. The rearrangement joins TRBV5-5 to TRBJ1-5; D gene ambiguous. Per germline, CDR1 SGHKS and CDR2 YYEKEE (reference sequence). Between the trimmed V and J ends, which lost 4 bases and 3 bases, there was a span of 11 bases. The CDR3 contains 14 residues.

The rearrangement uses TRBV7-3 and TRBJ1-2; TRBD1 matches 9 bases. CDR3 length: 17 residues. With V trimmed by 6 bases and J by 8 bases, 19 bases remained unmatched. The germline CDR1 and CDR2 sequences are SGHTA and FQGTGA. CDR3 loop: CASRTIVGQGSSRGYTF. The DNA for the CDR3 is TGTGCCAGCAGGACCATCGTGGGACAGGGTTCGTCGAGGGGCTACACCTTC.

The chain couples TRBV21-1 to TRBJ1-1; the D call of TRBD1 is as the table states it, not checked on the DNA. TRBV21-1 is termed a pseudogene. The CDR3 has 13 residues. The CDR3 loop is CASRKRGNTEAFF. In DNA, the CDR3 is TGTGCCAGCAGAAAAAGGGGGAACACTGAAGCTTTCTTT.

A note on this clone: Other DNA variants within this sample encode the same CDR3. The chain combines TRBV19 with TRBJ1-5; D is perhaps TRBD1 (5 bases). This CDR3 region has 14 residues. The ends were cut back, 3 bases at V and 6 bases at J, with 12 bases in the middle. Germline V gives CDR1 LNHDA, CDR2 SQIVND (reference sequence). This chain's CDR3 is CASSILGAGQPQHF. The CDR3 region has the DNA TGTGCCAGTAGTATTTTAGGGGCTGGTCAGCCCCAGCATTTT.